This T cell receptor (beta chain) was observed in a study of monozygotic twins with cystic fibrosis. Overall study: Approximately 2.7 micrograms of fragmented DNA underwent roughly 15 PCR cycles for library preparation.

The CDR3 is 16 amino acids. Looked up from germline, CDR1 is SGHRS and CDR2 is YFSETQ. Trimming at V came to 0 bases and at J to 2 bases, leaving 7 bases not matched to a gene. Overall study findings and caveats: V usage most resembled the co-twin in 13 of 16 pairs. Nucleotide-identical clonotype sharing was significantly higher within monozygotic CF twin pairs than between unrelated CF individuals.

Profiling relied on immunoSEQ multiplex PCR, and the TCRdb table lists in-frame clones only, not all of them. The sample contains 25,000 to 30,000 clones, 70% to 90% of which appear only once. Concerning this clone: Antigen specificity is unknown.

The origin of this receptor is a girl aged 2 to 9 with cystic fibrosis. V usage is TRBV5-1 and J usage is TRBJ2-5; 7 nucleotides align to TRBD2. The material sequenced was blood. The CDR3, as DNA: TGCGCCAGCAGCTTGGATGTCGGGAGGTCACAAGAGACCCAGTACTTC. It specifies CASSLDVGRSQETQYF.